The entry that follows covers one T cell receptor beta chain sequence. The sample is drawn from a study of blood T cell repertoires in COVID-19. Study details: Acute and convalescent COVID-19 samples came from the United States, Italy and Spain. Sources were T cells, B-cell-depleted T cells, or PBMCs; the material itself was cDNA or gDNA.

Authors' analysis steps: Reference gene primer amplification gave estimated nucleated cell counts. Libraries were prepared by immunoSEQ multiplex PCR; TCRdb keeps only in-frame clonotypes and omits some of them. That table gives V, J and clone size, and the DNA gave D and trimming. Seen here are around 170,000 clones, around 74% observed once, and the top ten hold about 3%. From germline, CDR1 is SNHLY and CDR2 FYNNEI. CDR3 size: 15 residues. The junction had 6 bases not matched to a gene; V was cut back by 10 bases and J by 2 bases. The chain links TRBV2 to TRBJ2-4, with 12 bases fitting TRBD2. The source of this sequence is a woman older than 75 with acute or convalescent COVID-19. The material sequenced was peripheral blood. The CDR3 here is CATATSGRTKNIQYF. CDR3 sequence (DNA): TGTGCCACCGCCACTAGCGGGAGGACCAAAAACATTCAGTACTTC.